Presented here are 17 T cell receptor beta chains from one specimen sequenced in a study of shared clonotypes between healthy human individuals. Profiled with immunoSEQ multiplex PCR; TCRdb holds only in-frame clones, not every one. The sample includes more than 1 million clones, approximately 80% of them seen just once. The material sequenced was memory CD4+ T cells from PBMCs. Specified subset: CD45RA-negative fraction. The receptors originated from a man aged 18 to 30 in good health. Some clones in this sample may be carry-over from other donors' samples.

In DNA form, the CDR3 reads TGTGCCAGCAGTCCCAGTCCTGGAAACACCATATATTTT. Amino acids: CASSPSPGNTIYF. The chain joins TRBV25-1 to TRBJ1-3, with D unclear. V was trimmed by 5 bases and J by 2 bases, leaving 7 bases between them. This CDR3 has 13 residues. CDR1 is MGHDK, CDR2 SYGVNS, per germline.

The CDR3 DNA is TGTGCCAGCAGCCAAGATCAGGCAGGCGCCTATGCCAAAAACATTCAGTACTTC. Residues: CASSQDQAGAYAKNIQYF. The chain uses TRBV4-2 and TRBJ2-4, with D uncertain. Per germline, CDR1 LGHNA and CDR2 YNFKEQ. V lost 0 bases, J lost 1 base, and 16 bases lay in between. CDR3 length: 18 residues.

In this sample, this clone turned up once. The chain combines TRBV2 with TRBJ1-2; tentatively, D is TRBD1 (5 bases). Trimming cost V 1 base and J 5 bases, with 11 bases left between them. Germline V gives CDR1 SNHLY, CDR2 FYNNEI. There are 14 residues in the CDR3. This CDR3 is CASSEGPPGYGYTF. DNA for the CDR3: TGTGCCAGCAGTGAAGGGCCTCCAGGGTATGGCTACACCTTC. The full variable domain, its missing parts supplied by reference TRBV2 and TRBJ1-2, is EPEVTQTPSHQVTQMGQEVILRCVPISNHLYFYWYRQILGQKVEFLVSFYNNEISEKSEIFDDQFSVERPDGSNFTLKIRSTKLEDSAMYFCASSEGPPGYGYTFGSGTRLTVV.

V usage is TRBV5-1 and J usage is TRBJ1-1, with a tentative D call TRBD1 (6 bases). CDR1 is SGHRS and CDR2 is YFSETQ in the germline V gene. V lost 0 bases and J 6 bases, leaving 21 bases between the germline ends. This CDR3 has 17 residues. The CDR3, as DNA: TGCGCCAGCAGCTTGGCCCCACTAGGACAGTATAATCCTGAAGCTTTCTTT. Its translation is CASSLAPLGQYNPEAFF.

The CDR3 sequence is CASSARGPGELFF. In nucleotides, the CDR3 is TGTGCCAGCAGCGCCAGGGGGCCCGGGGAGCTGTTTTTT. The chain uses TRBV7-3 and TRBJ2-2; 8 bases agree with TRBD1. V lost 5 bases, J lost 6 bases, and 2 bases stayed unmatched. This CDR3 contains 13 residues. Per the germline V gene, CDR1 is SGHTA and CDR2 is FQGTGA.

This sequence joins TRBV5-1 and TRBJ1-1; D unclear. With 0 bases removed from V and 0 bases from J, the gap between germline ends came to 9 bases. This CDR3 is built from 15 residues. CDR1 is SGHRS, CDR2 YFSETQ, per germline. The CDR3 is CASSLGFQMNTEAFF. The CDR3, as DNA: TGCGCCAGCAGCTTGGGGTTCCAGATGAACACTGAAGCTTTCTTT.

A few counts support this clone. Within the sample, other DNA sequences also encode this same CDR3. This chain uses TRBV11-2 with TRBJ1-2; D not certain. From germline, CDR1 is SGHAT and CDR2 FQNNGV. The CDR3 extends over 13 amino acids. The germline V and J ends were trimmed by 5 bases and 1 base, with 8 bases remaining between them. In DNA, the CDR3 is TGTGCCAGCAGCCCGGCCCGTAACTATGGCTACACCTTC. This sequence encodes CASSPARNYGYTF.

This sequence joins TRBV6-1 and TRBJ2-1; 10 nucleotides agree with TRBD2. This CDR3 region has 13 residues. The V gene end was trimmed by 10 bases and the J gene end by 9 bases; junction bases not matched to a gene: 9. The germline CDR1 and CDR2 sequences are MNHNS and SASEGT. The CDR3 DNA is TGTGCCACCCCCATAGCGGGAGGTGTTGAGCAGTTCTTC. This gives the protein CATPIAGGVEQFF.

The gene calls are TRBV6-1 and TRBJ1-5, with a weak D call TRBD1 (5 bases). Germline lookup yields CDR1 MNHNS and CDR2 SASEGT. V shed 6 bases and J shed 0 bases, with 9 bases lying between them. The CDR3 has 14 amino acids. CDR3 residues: CASRGTASNQPQHF. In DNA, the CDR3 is TGTGCCAGCAGGGGGACGGCTAGCAATCAGCCCCAGCATTTT.

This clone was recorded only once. The CDR3 coding sequence is TGTGCCAGCAGTTCCGACAGATGGGGAGAGGACACTGAAGCTTTCTTT. Protein product: CASSSDRWGEDTEAFF. The rearrangement links TRBV28 to TRBJ1-1, with D perhaps TRBD1 (5 bases). The germline V gene has CDR1 MDHEN and CDR2 SYDVKM. V lost 4 bases to trimming and J lost 3 bases, with 18 bases between them. CDR3 length equals 16 residues.

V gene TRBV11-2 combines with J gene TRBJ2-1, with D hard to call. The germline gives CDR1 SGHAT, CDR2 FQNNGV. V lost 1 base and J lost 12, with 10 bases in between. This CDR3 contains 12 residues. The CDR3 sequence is CASSLVKVGQFF. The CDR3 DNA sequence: TGTGCCAGCAGCTTAGTAAAGGTCGGGCAGTTCTTC.

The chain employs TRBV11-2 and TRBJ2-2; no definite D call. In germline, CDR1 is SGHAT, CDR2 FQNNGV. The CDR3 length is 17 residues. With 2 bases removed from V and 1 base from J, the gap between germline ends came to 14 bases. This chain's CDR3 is CASSLLVGGENTGELFF. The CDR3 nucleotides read TGTGCCAGCAGCTTATTAGTCGGCGGAGAGAACACCGGGGAGCTGTTTTTT. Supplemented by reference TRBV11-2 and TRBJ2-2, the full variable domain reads EAGVAQSPRYKIIEKRQSVAFWCNPISGHATLYWYQQILGQGPKLLIQFQNNGVVDDSQLPKDRFSAERLKGVDSTLKIQPAKLEDSAVYLCASSLLVGGENTGELFFGEGSRLTVL.

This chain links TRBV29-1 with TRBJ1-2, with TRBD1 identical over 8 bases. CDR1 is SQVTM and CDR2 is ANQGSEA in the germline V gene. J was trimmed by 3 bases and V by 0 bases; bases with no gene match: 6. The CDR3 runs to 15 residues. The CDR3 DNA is TGCAGCGTTGAAGATCAAGCACAGGGGGACTATGGCTACACCTTC. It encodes CSVEDQAQGDYGYTF.

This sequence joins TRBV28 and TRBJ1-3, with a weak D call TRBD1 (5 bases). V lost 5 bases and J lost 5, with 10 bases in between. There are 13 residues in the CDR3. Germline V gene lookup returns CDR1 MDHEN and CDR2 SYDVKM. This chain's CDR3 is CASSGGPRNTIYF. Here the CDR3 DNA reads TGTGCCAGCAGTGGGGGACCTCGAAACACCATATATTTT.

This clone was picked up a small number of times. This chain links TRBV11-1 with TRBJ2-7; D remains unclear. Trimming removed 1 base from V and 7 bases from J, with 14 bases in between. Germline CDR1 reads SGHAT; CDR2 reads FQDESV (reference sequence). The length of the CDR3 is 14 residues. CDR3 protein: CASSLVRREAEQYF. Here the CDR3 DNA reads TGTGCCAGCAGCTTAGTGAGACGTGAGGCAGAGCAGTACTTC.

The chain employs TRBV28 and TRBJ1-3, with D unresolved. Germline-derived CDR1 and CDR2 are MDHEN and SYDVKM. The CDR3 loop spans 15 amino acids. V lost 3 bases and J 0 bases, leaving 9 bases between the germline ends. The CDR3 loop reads CASSFNRRSGNTIYF. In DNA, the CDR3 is TGTGCCAGCAGTTTCAATCGACGCTCTGGAAACACCATATATTTT.

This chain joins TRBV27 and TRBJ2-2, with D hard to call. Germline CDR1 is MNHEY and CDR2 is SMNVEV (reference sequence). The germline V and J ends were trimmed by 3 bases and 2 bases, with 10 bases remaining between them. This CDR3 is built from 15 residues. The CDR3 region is CASSLANPNTGELFF. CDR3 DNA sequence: TGTGCCAGCAGTTTGGCTAACCCAAACACCGGGGAGCTGTTTTTT.